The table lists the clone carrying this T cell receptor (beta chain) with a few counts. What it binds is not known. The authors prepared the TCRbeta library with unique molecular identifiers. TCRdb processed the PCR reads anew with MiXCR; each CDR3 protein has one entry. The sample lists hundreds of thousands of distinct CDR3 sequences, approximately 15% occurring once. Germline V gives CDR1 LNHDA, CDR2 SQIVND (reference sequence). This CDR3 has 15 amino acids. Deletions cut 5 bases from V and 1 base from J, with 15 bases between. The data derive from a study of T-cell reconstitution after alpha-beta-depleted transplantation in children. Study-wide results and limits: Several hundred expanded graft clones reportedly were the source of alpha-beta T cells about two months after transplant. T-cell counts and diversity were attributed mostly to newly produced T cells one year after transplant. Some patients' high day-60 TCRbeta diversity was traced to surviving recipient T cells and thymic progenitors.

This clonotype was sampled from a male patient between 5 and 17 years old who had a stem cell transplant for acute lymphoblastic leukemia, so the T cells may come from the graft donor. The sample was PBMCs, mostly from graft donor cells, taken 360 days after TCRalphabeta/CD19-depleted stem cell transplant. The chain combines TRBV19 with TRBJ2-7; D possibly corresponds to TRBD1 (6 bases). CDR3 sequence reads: CASSETQGGSYEQYF. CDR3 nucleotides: TGTGCCAGTAGTGAAACACAGGGTGGGTCCTACGAGCAGTACTTC.